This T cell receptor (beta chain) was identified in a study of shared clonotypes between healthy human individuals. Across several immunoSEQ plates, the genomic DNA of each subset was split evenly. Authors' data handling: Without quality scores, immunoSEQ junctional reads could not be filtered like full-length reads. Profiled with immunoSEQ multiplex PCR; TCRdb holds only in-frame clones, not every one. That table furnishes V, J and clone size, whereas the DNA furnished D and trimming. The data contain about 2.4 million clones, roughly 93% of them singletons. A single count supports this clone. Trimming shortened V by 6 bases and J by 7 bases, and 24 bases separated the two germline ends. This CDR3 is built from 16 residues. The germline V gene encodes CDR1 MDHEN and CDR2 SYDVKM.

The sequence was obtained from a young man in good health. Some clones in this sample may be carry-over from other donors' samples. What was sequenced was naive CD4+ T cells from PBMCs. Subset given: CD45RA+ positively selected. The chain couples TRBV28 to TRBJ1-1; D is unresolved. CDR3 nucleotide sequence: TGTGCCAGCAGGCTTGGGAGGAGGGATACTCTATATGAAGCTTTCTTT. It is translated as CASRLGRRDTLYEAFF.